One sample yielded the 25 T cell receptor beta chains listed below, sequenced in a study of shared clonotypes between healthy human individuals. Using immunoSEQ multiplex PCR, the repertoire was profiled, and TCRdb retains in-frame clones only, with some absent. Of about 680,000 clones listed, 92% are singletons. Naive CD8 isolation took CD45RO-negative cells positively selected for CCR7 and excluded terminally differentiated effector memory CD45RA+ cells. Sample: naive CD8+ T cells sorted from blood. Receptors originate from a young man in good health.

The chain combines TRBV9 with TRBJ2-7; D possibly corresponds to TRBD2 (5 bases). In germline, CDR1 is SGDLS, CDR2 YYNGEE. Trimming left V 4 bases short and J 3 bases short, with 14 bases between. This CDR3 has 14 amino acids. CDR3 in amino acids: CASSPAGRIYEQYF. CDR3 sequence (DNA): TGTGCCAGCAGCCCCGCGGGCCGGATCTACGAGCAGTACTTC.

The rearrangement uses TRBV29-1 and TRBJ2-2; D may be TRBD2 (6 bases). The CDR3 loop spans 15 amino acids. V shed 6 bases and J shed 0 bases, with 14 bases lying between them. Germline V gives CDR1 SQVTM, CDR2 ANQGSEA. The CDR3 region has the DNA TGCAGCGTAGCGGGTGGGACCGCGAACACCGGGGAGCTGTTTTTT. Its translation: CSVAGGTANTGELFF.

The chain combines TRBV4-3 with TRBJ2-7; D may match TRBD1 or TRBD2 (6 bases each). Trimming stripped 3 bases from V and 1 base from J, with 10 bases between. The CDR3 runs to 14 residues. Germline CDR1 and CDR2: LGHNA and YSLEER. The chain's CDR3 is CASSQGGRSYEQYF. The CDR3 DNA follows: TGCGCCAGCAGCCAGGGGGGCAGGTCCTACGAGCAGTACTTC.

V is TRBV5-1 and J is TRBJ2-2; TRBD2 agrees at 8 bases. With V trimmed by 0 bases and J by 0 bases, 1 base remained unmatched. The CDR3 spans 16 residues. CDR1 and CDR2 (germline): SGHRS, YFSETQ. The CDR3 coding sequence is TGCGCCAGCAGCTTGGCCGGGAGGGCGAACACCGGGGAGCTGTTTTTT. Protein sequence: CASSLAGRANTGELFF.

This chain uses TRBV29-1 with TRBJ2-5, with D uncertain. The CDR3 consists of 12 residues. Germline V CDR1 and CDR2: SQVTM, ANQGSEA. V was pared by 0 bases and J by 4 bases, with 6 bases between. The CDR3 DNA is TGCAGCGTTGAAGAGGTGGGAGAGACCCAGTACTTC. Amino acids: CSVEEVGETQYF.

The chain links TRBV9 to TRBJ2-2; 8 bases align to TRBD1. The V and J ends lost 3 bases and 4 bases, in that order; junction bases with no gene match: 8. Looked up from germline, CDR1 is SGDLS and CDR2 is YYNGEE. The CDR3 runs 16 residues. This CDR3 reads CASSARTGWGTGELFF. In nucleotides, the CDR3 is TGTGCCAGCAGCGCCCGGACAGGGTGGGGCACCGGGGAGCTGTTTTTT.

This chain connects TRBV27 to TRBJ1-2; possibly TRBD1 for D (5 bases). Looked up from germline, CDR1 is MNHEY and CDR2 is SMNVEV (reference sequence). This CDR3 spans 14 amino acids. V lost 2 bases and J 3 bases, leaving 10 bases between the germline ends. This chain's CDR3 is CASSLKQGDYGYTF. CDR3 nucleotides: TGTGCCAGCAGTTTAAAGCAGGGTGACTATGGCTACACCTTC.

The V and J genes are TRBV19 and TRBJ1-2; a possible D gene is TRBD1 (5 bases). The CDR3 runs to 15 residues. The V gene's germline CDR1 is LNHDA and CDR2 SQIVND (reference sequence). Trimming pared 5 bases from V and 0 bases from J, leaving 13 bases between. CDR3 sequence (DNA): TGTGCCAGTAGTGCACCCCGGACATCTAACTATGGCTACACCTTC. As protein: CASSAPRTSNYGYTF. The full variable domain, in which reference TRBV19 and TRBJ1-2 provide the parts outside the CDR3, is DGGITQSPKYLFRKEGQNVTLSCEQNLNHDAMYWYRQDPGQGLRLIYYSQIVNDFQKGDIAEGYSVSREKKESFPLTVTSAQKNPTAFYLCASSAPRTSNYGYTFGSGTRLTVV.

The chain combines TRBV10-3 with TRBJ2-7, with a tentative D call TRBD1 (6 bases). This CDR3 is 13 amino acids long. The V end lost 6 bases, the J end lost 4 bases, and 13 bases lay between the germline ends. Germline CDR1 is ENHRY and CDR2 is SYGVKD. The CDR3 region is CAIREGQSYEQYF. In nucleotides, the CDR3 is TGTGCCATCAGGGAAGGACAGTCTTACGAGCAGTACTTC.

V and J are TRBV7-8 and TRBJ2-1, with D maybe TRBD1 (6 bases). Trimming took 5 bases from V and 4 from J, leaving 18 bases between them. The V gene's germline CDR1 is SGHVS and CDR2 FQNEAQ. The CDR3 spans 16 residues. The DNA for the CDR3 is TGTGCCAGCAGCACGGTCCCGGGACAACTTTACAATGAGCAGTTCTTC. This encodes CASSTVPGQLYNEQFF.

V gene TRBV12-5 combines with J gene TRBJ2-1; D possibly uses TRBD1 or TRBD2 (5 bases each). Trimming stripped 6 bases from V and 3 bases from J, with 21 bases between. CDR3 length: 17 residues. Germline loops: CDR1 LGHNT, CDR2 FRNRAP. The CDR3 spells CASGPDLRDGDYNEQFF. CDR3 coding DNA: TGTGCTAGTGGACCCGATCTTAGGGACGGGGACTACAATGAGCAGTTCTTC.

The rearrangement uses TRBV7-8 and TRBJ1-1, with 8 bases fitting TRBD1. The CDR3 is 15 amino acids. With 6 bases clipped from V and 4 bases from J, the junction kept 10 bases outside the gene matches. CDR1 and CDR2 from the germline V gene are SGHVS and FQNEAQ. CDR3 coding DNA: TGTGCCAGCAGGGAGTTCAGGGGGCACGGCACTGAAGCTTTCTTT. Translated: CASREFRGHGTEAFF.

This chain uses TRBV28 with TRBJ2-3; D is possibly TRBD1 (6 bases). Per the germline V gene, CDR1 is MDHEN and CDR2 is SYDVKM. V was pared by 4 bases and J by 1 base, with 15 bases between. This CDR3 region has 16 residues. The DNA of the CDR3 is TGTGCCAGCAGTTCGTCCAGGGGTCCCCGCACAGATACGCAGTATTTT. This translates into CASSSSRGPRTDTQYF.

V is TRBV6-4 and J is TRBJ2-1; tentative D call: TRBD1 (5 bases). The CDR3 is made up of 14 amino acids. Looked up from germline, CDR1 is MRHNA and CDR2 is SNTAGT. The V gene lost 4 bases and the J gene lost 6 bases, with 13 bases spanning the gap. Written as DNA, the CDR3 is TGTGCCAGCAGTGTTTCTGGACAAATCAATGAGCAGTTCTTC. Protein: CASSVSGQINEQFF.

The CDR3 DNA reads as TGCGCCAGCAGTCCGGGACTAGTCGAACCTGAGCAGTTCTTC. This encodes CASSPGLVEPEQFF. V gene TRBV5-1 combines with J gene TRBJ2-1, with 8 bases fitting TRBD2. CDR3 length equals 14 residues. CDR1 is SGHRS, CDR2 YFSETQ, per germline. The trim removed 5 bases at V and 9 bases at J, leaving 10 bases unmatched. The full variable domain, in which reference TRBV5-1 and TRBJ2-1 provide the parts outside the CDR3, is KAGVTQTPRYLIKTRGQQVTLSCSPISGHRSVSWYQQTPGQGLQFLFEYFSETQRNKGNFPGRFSGRQFSNSRSEMNVSTLELGDSALYLCASSPGLVEPEQFFGPGTRLTVL.

This clone came up once. The chain uses TRBV27 and TRBJ1-2; D possibly corresponds to TRBD1 (5 bases). This CDR3 spans 15 amino acids. Germline V gene data show CDR1 as MNHEY and CDR2 as SMNVEV (reference sequence). Trimming cost V 3 bases and J 3 bases, with 14 bases left between them. CDR3 region: CASSFRRGKDYGYTF. DNA for the CDR3: TGTGCCAGCAGTTTTCGTCGGGGGAAAGACTATGGCTACACCTTC.

The rearrangement uses TRBV19 and TRBJ2-2; TRBD1 is a possible D gene (5 bases). V gave up 3 bases and J gave up 1 base, with 12 bases separating them. Germline values: CDR1 LNHDA, CDR2 SQIVND (reference sequence). The CDR3 loop spans 16 amino acids. The CDR3 reads CASSIFRVENTGELFF. CDR3 DNA: TGTGCCAGTAGTATTTTCAGGGTGGAGAACACCGGGGAGCTGTTTTTT.

The chain is built from TRBV2 and TRBJ1-2; D uncertain. CDR3 length equals 12 residues. V lost 8 bases and J lost 2, with 9 bases in between. Germline lookup yields CDR1 SNHLY and CDR2 FYNNEI. The CDR3 spells CASPDRNYGYTF. The CDR3 nucleotides read TGTGCCAGCCCGGACCGGAACTATGGCTACACCTTC.

The V and J genes are TRBV27 and TRBJ2-7; maybe TRBD1 (6 bases). The V end lost 5 bases, the J end lost 3 bases, and 20 bases lay between the germline ends. Germline lookup yields CDR1 MNHEY and CDR2 SMNVEV (reference sequence). This CDR3 is built from 16 residues. The CDR3 nucleotides are TGTGCCAGCAGTCGCGGACAGCGGCCAACCCTCTACGAGCAGTACTTC. Translated: CASSRGQRPTLYEQYF.

V and J are TRBV7-8 and TRBJ2-7; D gene ambiguous. This CDR3 is built from 12 residues. V was cut by 1 base and J by 6 bases, with 7 bases left in between. Looked up from germline, CDR1 is SGHVS and CDR2 is FQNEAQ. The CDR3 sequence is CASSLVRGEQYF. DNA for the CDR3: TGTGCCAGCAGCTTAGTCCGCGGCGAGCAGTACTTC. Full variable domain (remainder filled in from reference TRBV7-8 and TRBJ2-7): GAGVSQSPRYKVAKRGQDVALRCDPISGHVSLFWYQQALGQGPEFLTYFQNEAQLDKSGLPSDRFFAERPEGSVSTLKIQRTQQEDSAVYLCASSLVRGEQYFGPGTRLTVT.

The chain links TRBV14 to TRBJ1-1, with D possibly matching TRBD1 (5 bases). The CDR3 spans 13 residues. Germline CDR1 reads SGHDN; CDR2 reads FVKESK. Trimming shortened V by 5 bases and J by 4 bases, and 11 bases separated the two germline ends. CDR3 sequence reads: CASSAWGGTEAFF. The CDR3, as DNA: TGTGCCAGCAGCGCTTGGGGGGGCACTGAAGCTTTCTTT.

V gene TRBV29-1 combines with J gene TRBJ2-7; TRBD1 matches at 8 bases. J lost 3 bases, V lost 7 bases, and 11 bases had no gene match. Per the germline V gene, CDR1 is SQVTM and CDR2 is ANQGSEA. CDR3 size: 14 residues. The CDR3 DNA follows: TGCAGCGCCTTCGGACAGGGAGGCTTCTACGAGCAGTACTTC. It specifies CSAFGQGGFYEQYF.

This clone was recorded a few times. The V and J genes are TRBV7-9 and TRBJ2-2; TRBD2 matches at 10 bases. The CDR3 is 18 amino acids. The germline V gene encodes CDR1 SEHNR and CDR2 FQNEAQ (reference sequence). Trimming removed 4 bases from V and 2 bases from J; junction bases left unmatched: 10. Written as DNA, the CDR3 is TGTGCCAGCAGCTCAGGGGGGCTAGCGGGAGACAACACCGGGGAGCTGTTTTTT. This translates into CASSSGGLAGDNTGELFF.

The chain uses TRBV28 and TRBJ2-7; TRBD1 aligns across 7 bases. Germline CDR1 MDHEN, CDR2 SYDVKM. After removal of 1 base from V and 0 bases from J, the junction contained 3 bases not matched to a gene. The CDR3 has 15 residues. CDR3 sequence reads: CASSLFTGVSYEQYF. CDR3 in DNA: TGTGCCAGCAGTTTATTCACAGGGGTCTCCTACGAGCAGTACTTC.

The chain recombines TRBV10-3 with TRBJ1-4; perhaps TRBD1 as D (5 bases). The germline V and J ends were trimmed by 0 bases and 7 bases, with 9 bases remaining between them. CDR1 is ENHRY, CDR2 SYGVKD, per germline. This CDR3 has 14 amino acids. CDR3 sequence (DNA): TGTGCCATCAGTGAGTCCAGGGCGGGTGAAAAACTGTTTTTT. Amino acids: CAISESRAGEKLFF.